This TCR beta chain originates from a study of shared clonotypes between healthy human individuals. Study information: CD4 naive cells filled three plates per donor, CD4 memory three, CD8 naive two and CD8 memory one.

Profiled with immunoSEQ multiplex PCR; TCRdb holds only in-frame clones, not every one. The sample gives 800,000 to 1,200,000 clones, around three quarters of which show up once; 0.5% to 0.6% is in the top ten. The germline V and J ends were trimmed by 5 bases and 0 bases, with 14 bases remaining between them. This CDR3 is 17 amino acids long. Germline values: CDR1 MNHEY, CDR2 SMNVEV (reference sequence). This chain connects TRBV27 to TRBJ2-6; D possibly corresponds to TRBD1 (5 bases). Sequencing used memory CD4+ T cells from PBMCs. Subset meaning: CD45RA-negative fraction. This receptor was taken from a man between 18 and 35 years old in good health. Some clones in this sample may be carry-over from other donors' samples. DNA for the CDR3: TGTGCCAGCAGTACCGTTAGACAGTTCTCTGGGGCCAACGTCCTGACTTTC. It translates to CASSTVRQFSGANVLTF.